This T cell receptor beta chain was profiled in a study of CD8+CD57+ T cells in acquired aplastic anemia. Study at large: Sorted CD4+ and CD8+ cells yielded roughly 3.4 ug of DNA on average. Healthy donor CD4+ samples were sequenced to a depth that averaged about 10.8 million reads. Overall study results and limits: Controls did not differ significantly from patients in CD8+ Simpson's diversity.

Germline assignment: CDR1 ENHRY and CDR2 SYGVKD. With V trimmed by 4 bases and J by 4 bases, 5 bases remained unmatched. CDR3 length: 15 amino acids. It was genomic DNA that served as the template for profiling TCR beta VDJ and CDR3. One entry per CDR3 protein, called by TCRdb with MiXCR from the reads. The table lists about 81,000 distinct CDR3 sequences, around 42% of them singletons. On this clonotype itself: Its antigen is not identified.

This clonotype was obtained from a human donor in good health, serving as a control. The chain has TRBV10-3 and TRBJ1-1; 11 positions agree with TRBD1. The sequenced sample was sorted CD4+, CD8+, or CD8+CD57+ T cells (not recorded which) from PBMCs. In nucleotides, the CDR3 is TGTGCCATCAGTGGGGACAGGGGGGGGGGCACTGAAGCTTTCTTT. Protein: CAISGDRGGGTEAFF.